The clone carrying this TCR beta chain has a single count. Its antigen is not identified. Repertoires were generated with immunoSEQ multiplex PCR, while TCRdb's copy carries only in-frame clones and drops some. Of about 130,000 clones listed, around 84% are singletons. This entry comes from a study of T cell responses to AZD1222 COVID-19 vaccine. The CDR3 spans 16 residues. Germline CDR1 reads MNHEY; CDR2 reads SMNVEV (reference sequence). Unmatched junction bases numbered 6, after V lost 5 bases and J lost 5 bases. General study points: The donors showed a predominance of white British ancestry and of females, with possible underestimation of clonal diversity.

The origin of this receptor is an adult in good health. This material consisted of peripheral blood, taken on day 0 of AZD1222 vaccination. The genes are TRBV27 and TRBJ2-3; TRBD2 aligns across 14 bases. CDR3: CASSPRGLAGEDTQYF. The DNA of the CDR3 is TGTGCCAGCAGTCCCCGGGGACTAGCGGGAGAAGATACGCAGTATTTT.